This T cell receptor beta chain was sequenced in a study of technical replicates of blood from a handful of donors. This CDR3 is 21 amino acids long. Data came from immunoSEQ multiplex PCR; TCRdb stores just in-frame clones and leaves some out. The top ten hold about 0.21% of the sample, which has some 99,000 clones, roughly 96% seen once. This clone appeared a single time. The sample was T cells isolated from PBMCs. The chain uses TRBV21-1 and TRBJ2-1; whether TRBD2, the table's D call, matches the DNA was not checked. TRBV21-1 is described as a pseudogene. This clonotype originated in a human donor in good health. As DNA, the CDR3 is TGTGCCAGCATCAGGCAGCCGGCGCCTAGCGGGAGCGTGGGTTCCTACAATGAGCAGTTCTTC. Encoded protein: CASIRQPAPSGSVGSYNEQFF.